Each of the 18 T cell receptor beta chains below was sequenced from the same sample in a study of vaccination effects on CD4 cells after COVID-19. Antigens of these TCRs are unknown. Viral peptide pool expansion of antigen-specific CD4+ T cells preceded sequencing in the ViraFEST assay. Between days 10 and 11 of culture, CD4+ T cells were separated out. In the vaccine recipients, nucleocapsid antibodies were negative and there was no prior SARS-CoV-2 infection. Data came from immunoSEQ multiplex PCR; TCRdb stores just in-frame clones and leaves some out. The table records 40,000 to 50,000 clones, roughly 70% of them present only once. Specimen: CD4+ T cells from PBMCs cultured with HCoV-OC43 spike peptides, collected before COVID-19 vaccination. Documented subset: HCoV-OC43 spike overlapping peptide pool stimulation. All receptors derive from a human donor who received a COVID-19 vaccine.

The chain has TRBV12-3 or TRBV12-4 and TRBJ1-2; possible D gene TRBD1, 6 bases. The CDR3 has 11 residues. V was cut by 4 bases and J by 7 bases, with 7 bases left in between. CDR3 nucleotides: TGTGCCAGCAGTTACAGGGCTGGCTACACCTTC. Translating it yields CASSYRAGYTF.

This chain joins TRBV7-2 and TRBJ1-1; D gene ambiguous. Trimming stripped 1 base from V and 3 bases from J, with 12 bases between. Germline V gene data show CDR1 as SGHTA and CDR2 as FQGNSA. There are 15 residues in the CDR3. This chain's CDR3 is CASSLGPGRYTEAFF. In DNA form, the CDR3 reads TGTGCCAGCAGCTTAGGTCCAGGCAGGTACACTGAAGCTTTCTTT.

This chain connects TRBV5-1 to TRBJ1-1, with a tentative D call TRBD1 (6 bases). V lost 0 bases, J lost 8 bases, and 11 bases lay in between. The germline gives CDR1 SGHRS, CDR2 YFSETQ. CDR3 length: 13 residues. CDR3 protein: CASSLGVGGEAFF. The CDR3 DNA sequence: TGCGCCAGCAGCTTGGGTGTGGGGGGCGAAGCTTTCTTT. The complete variable domain, with remaining parts taken from reference TRBV5-1 and TRBJ1-1, reads KAGVTQTPRYLIKTRGQQVTLSCSPISGHRSVSWYQQTPGQGLQFLFEYFSETQRNKGNFPGRFSGRQFSNSRSEMNVSTLELGDSALYLCASSLGVGGEAFFGQGTRLTVV.

The rearrangement uses TRBV2 and TRBJ1-6, with a possible D match to TRBD1 (6 bases). The V gene's germline CDR1 is SNHLY and CDR2 FYNNEI. Trimming cost V 1 base and J 2 bases, with 9 bases left between them. This CDR3 region has 16 residues. In DNA form, the CDR3 reads TGTGCCAGCAGTGAAGGGACAGTAACCTATAATTCACCCCTCCACTTT. This codes for CASSEGTVTYNSPLHF.

The V call is TRBV6-1, the J call TRBJ1-5; no definite D call. Germline CDR1 reads MNHNS; CDR2 reads SASEGT. Trimming cost V 1 base and J 13 bases, with 14 bases left between them. The CDR3 has 13 amino acids. CDR3 nucleotides: TGTGCCAGCAGTGAAGAGGGAACAGCTAAACAGCATTTT. It specifies CASSEEGTAKQHF.

The chain couples TRBV6-5 to TRBJ1-2, with TRBD1 matching over 8 bases. The ends lost 0 bases at V and 5 bases at J; junction bases unmatched: 5. Germline CDR1 MNHEY, CDR2 SVGAGI. The CDR3 extends over 15 amino acids. DNA of the CDR3: TGTGCCAGCAGTTACTCCGGGACAGGAGGATATGGCTACACCTTC. Amino acid sequence: CASSYSGTGGYGYTF.

The genes are TRBV7-9 and TRBJ2-7, with 8 bases matching TRBD1. This CDR3 has 14 amino acids. The V gene end was trimmed by 3 bases and the J gene end by 2 bases; junction bases not matched to a gene: 3. Germline CDR1 SEHNR, CDR2 FQNEAQ (reference sequence). This CDR3 is CASSFRDRPYEQYF. In DNA, the CDR3 is TGTGCCAGCAGCTTTCGGGACAGGCCCTACGAGCAGTACTTC.

The DNA of the CDR3 is TGTGCCATCAGTAGCGGGGGGCCCCTCCGGTCCTACAATGAGCAGTTCTTC. It is translated as CAISSGGPLRSYNEQFF. This chain uses TRBV10-3 with TRBJ2-1, with 9 bases lining up with TRBD2. J gave up 1 base and V 5 bases, and 9 bases lay outside the gene matches. This CDR3 has 17 residues. Germline assignment: CDR1 ENHRY and CDR2 SYGVKD.

This clone was seen a few times. The chain uses TRBV28 and TRBJ2-7; weak D call: TRBD1 (5 bases). Deletions cut 7 bases from V and 3 bases from J, with 16 bases between. Per the germline V gene, CDR1 is MDHEN and CDR2 is SYDVKM. CDR3 length: 14 residues. The CDR3 region is CASKLDGHNYEQYF. In nucleotides, the CDR3 is TGTGCCAGCAAGCTCGATGGACACAACTACGAGCAGTACTTC.

The V call is TRBV7-8, the J call TRBJ2-5, with a tentative D call TRBD1 (5 bases). Trimming removed 3 bases from V and 5 bases from J, with 22 bases in between. Germline lookup yields CDR1 SGHVS and CDR2 FQNEAQ. The CDR3 spans 17 residues. CDR3 bases: TGTGCCAGCAGCTTGGGCAGGGCTTACCCCCGCGCGGAGACCCAGTACTTC. Its protein product is CASSLGRAYPRAETQYF.

The V gene is TRBV18, the J gene TRBJ2-7, with 9 bases identical to TRBD2. The trim removed 0 bases at V and 0 bases at J, leaving 9 bases unmatched. The CDR3 is made up of 18 amino acids. Germline V CDR1 and CDR2: KGHSH, LQKENI. CDR3 DNA sequence: TGTGCCAGCTCACCACCGGTTTCTAGCGGGATACACTCCTACGAGCAGTACTTC. It is translated as CASSPPVSSGIHSYEQYF.

V usage is TRBV4-1 and J usage is TRBJ1-1, with D unclear. The length of the CDR3 is 14 residues. Germline V lookup: CDR1 MGHRA, CDR2 YSYEKL. Trimming left V 0 bases short and J 1 base short, with 6 bases between. CDR3 loop: CASSQEVRNTEAFF. Here the CDR3 DNA reads TGCGCCAGCAGCCAAGAAGTTCGGAACACTGAAGCTTTCTTT.

The chain couples TRBV19 to TRBJ1-4, with a weak D call TRBD1 (5 bases). Trimming left V 5 bases short and J 7 bases short, with 14 bases between. Germline CDR1 and CDR2: LNHDA and SQIVND (reference sequence). The CDR3 length is 14 residues. In DNA form, the CDR3 reads TGTGCCAGTAGTTCAGGGAGACATGGTGAAAAACTGTTTTTT. Encoded protein: CASSSGRHGEKLFF.

The rearrangement links TRBV2 to TRBJ1-2; D not certain. Germline values: CDR1 SNHLY, CDR2 FYNNEI. Trimming left V 2 bases short and J 5 bases short, with 12 bases between. CDR3 length equals 14 residues. The CDR3 reads CASSEFPGLYGYTF. The CDR3 DNA is TGTGCCAGCAGTGAATTTCCCGGCCTTTATGGCTACACCTTC.

V gene TRBV5-4 combines with J gene TRBJ1-2, with 7 bases matching TRBD1. The V segment lost 9 bases and the J segment 7 bases; nucleotides outside the gene matches: 12. CDR3 length: 13 residues. From germline, CDR1 is SGHNT and CDR2 YYREEE (reference sequence). CDR3 in amino acids: CAMSQGQEVGYTF. In nucleotides, the CDR3 is TGTGCCATGTCTCAAGGACAGGAGGTTGGCTACACCTTC.

The chain links TRBV11-3 to TRBJ2-2; 9 nucleotides align to TRBD2. The CDR3 has 16 residues. Germline loops: CDR1 SGHNT, CDR2 YENEEA. The V gene end was trimmed by 4 bases and the J gene end by 3 bases; junction bases not matched to a gene: 6. The chain's CDR3 is CASSYGGLAYTGELFF. In DNA form, the CDR3 reads TGTGCCAGCAGCTACGGGGGACTAGCATACACCGGGGAGCTGTTTTTT.

The chain uses TRBV19 and TRBJ1-2, with D tentatively TRBD1 (5 bases). The CDR3 runs to 16 residues. Trimming cost V 1 base and J 4 bases, with 16 bases left between them. Germline values: CDR1 LNHDA, CDR2 SQIVND (reference sequence). The CDR3 DNA reads TGTGCCAGTAGTATAGTATTTCGTGGGGCAGTCTATGGCTACACCTTC. Its translation: CASSIVFRGAVYGYTF.

The rearrangement links TRBV5-1 to TRBJ2-7; tentatively, D is TRBD2 (6 bases). The germline gives CDR1 SGHRS, CDR2 YFSETQ. The CDR3 is 14 amino acids. Deletions cut 3 bases from V and 2 bases from J, with 12 bases between. The DNA for the CDR3 is TGCGCCAGCAGCTCCGAGCGGGCCCCCTACGAGCAGTACTTC. Translating gives CASSSERAPYEQYF.